This T cell receptor (beta chain) derives from a study of blood T cell repertoires in COVID-19. Germline loops: CDR1 SNHLY, CDR2 FYNNEI. Trimming took off 6 bases at V and 1 base at J, with 20 bases between the two ends. The CDR3 spans 17 residues. Under the authors' procedure: Reference gene primer amplification gave nucleated cell count estimates. Clones were sequenced by immunoSEQ multiplex PCR, and TCRdb holds only the in-frame ones, with some missing. D and trimming were read from the DNA, whereas the V and J calls and clone size are those reported in that table. The repertoire holds tens of thousands of clones, with 70% to 85% as singletons. This clone was counted a few times.

The sequencing sample was made of peripheral blood. The clonotype was recovered from a man between 65 and 80 years old with active COVID-19. The J gene is TRBJ2-3, the V gene TRBV2, with TRBD1 as a possible D gene (5 bases). The CDR3, as DNA: TGTGCCAGCAGAGCCTTGGGATGGGGCGAGGGCACAGATACGCAGTATTTT. Translating gives CASRALGWGEGTDTQYF. Complete variable domain (other parts from reference TRBV2 and TRBJ2-3): EPEVTQTPSHQVTQMGQEVILRCVPISNHLYFYWYRQILGQKVEFLVSFYNNEISEKSEIFDDQFSVERPDGSNFTLKIRSTKLEDSAMYFCASRALGWGEGTDTQYFGPGTRLTVL.